This T cell receptor (beta chain) was sequenced during a study of T-cell memory formation after mild COVID-19. Whole-study context: TCR clusters were largely donor specific.

The 5'RACE method, run with constant-segment primers, produced TCR alpha and TCR beta cDNA libraries (carrying sample barcodes and UMIs). MiXCR was run by TCRdb on the 5' RACE reads, yielding one entry per CDR3 protein. The repertoire holds 130,000 to 150,000 distinct CDR3 sequences, with 19% as singletons. Trimming pared 3 bases from V and 5 bases from J, leaving 9 bases between. This CDR3 region has 12 residues. CDR1 and CDR2 from the germline V gene are SGHKS and YYEKEE (reference sequence). This clonotype was counted only a few times. Its antigen is still unknown. Regarding the study as a whole: Later expanders leaned CD4+, whereas clones that contracted between day 15 and 85 were balanced CD4/CD8. Prior to infection, memory already included some responding clones, suggesting cross-reactive memory joined.

This clonotype was sampled from an adult woman who had mild COVID-19 (a few samples of this study predate the infection). Cell type and time point are not known. What was sequenced was PBMCs or a T cell subset sorted from them (not recorded which). The rearrangement joins TRBV5-5 to TRBJ2-7; D may be TRBD1 or TRBD2 (5 bases each). The CDR3 region has the DNA TGTGCCAGCAGCTCCAGGGACCACGAGCAGTACTTC. Its protein product is CASSSRDHEQYF.